Below, one T cell receptor (beta chain) is given with its context. Its antigen is unknown. As for time point: patch test 1, 2 weeks after DPC sensitization. Sample treatment: therapeutic diphenylcyclopropenone sensitization with weekly scalp DPC. Germline V gene data show CDR1 as SEHNR and CDR2 as FQNEAQ (reference sequence). This CDR3 has 18 amino acids. V lost 5 bases and J 2 bases, leaving 21 bases between the germline ends. The entry originates in a study of human T cells and chemical hapten exposure. Overall study findings and caveats: Patch test score was positively correlated with the counts of PT1 expanded TCRs.

TCRdb fed the RACE reads into MiXCR, producing one record per CDR3 protein. The table has more than 65,000 distinct CDR3 sequences, 32% seen once; the top ten hold about 10%. The sequence was collected from a man between 35 and 55 years old with alopecia areata. Some clones in this sample may be carry-over from other donors' samples. The chain couples TRBV7-9 to TRBJ1-4; D is unclear. Material: whole blood, obtained in connection with sensitization to the hapten diphenylcyclopropenone (DPC). The CDR3 nucleotides are TGTGCCAGCAGCCGGACCGCCTTCGAGGCGGACACTAATGAAAAACTGTTTTTT. Encoded protein: CASSRTAFEADTNEKLFF.